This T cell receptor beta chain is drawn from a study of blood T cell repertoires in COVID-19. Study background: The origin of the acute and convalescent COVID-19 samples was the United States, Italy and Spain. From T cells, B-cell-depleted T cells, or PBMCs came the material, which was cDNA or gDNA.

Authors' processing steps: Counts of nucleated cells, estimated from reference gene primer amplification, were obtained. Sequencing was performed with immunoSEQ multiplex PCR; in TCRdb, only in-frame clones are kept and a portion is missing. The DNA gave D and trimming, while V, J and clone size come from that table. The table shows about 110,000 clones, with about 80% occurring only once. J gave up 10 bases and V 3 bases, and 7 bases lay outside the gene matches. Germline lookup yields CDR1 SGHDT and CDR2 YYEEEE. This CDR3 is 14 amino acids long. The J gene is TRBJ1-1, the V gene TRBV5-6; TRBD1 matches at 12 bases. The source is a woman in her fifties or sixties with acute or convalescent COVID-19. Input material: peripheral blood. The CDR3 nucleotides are TGTGCCAGCAGCTCGGGGACAGGGGGCTTCAGAGCTTTCTTT. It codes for CASSSGTGGFRAFF.